This T cell receptor beta chain was sequenced during a study of T cells after posttransplantation cyclophosphamide. Points on this clone: The antigen remains undetermined.

The V segment lost 6 bases and the J segment 5 bases; nucleotides outside the gene matches: 8. Germline lookup yields CDR1 SEHNR and CDR2 FQNEAQ (reference sequence). The CDR3 runs 16 residues. On the day of bone marrow donation, the related graft donor provided peripheral blood. The data were produced by immunoSEQ multiplex PCR, yet TCRdb's version contains in-frame clones alone and is incomplete. The sample includes around 43,000 clones, roughly 92% of them seen just once. Study-wide results and caveats: Recipient CMV seropositivity and CMV reactivation strongly tracked TRB clonality. Blood and skin or GI T cell repertoires showed limited TRB overlap. Later post-transplant blood repertoires were often dominated by donor CD8+ memory clones.

What was sequenced was PBMCs. This chain links TRBV7-9 with TRBJ2-1; 12 positions agree with TRBD2. The sequence was obtained from a woman aged 45-65 years in good health and a related stem cell transplant donor. CDR3: CASRNPPSGGDNEQFF. CDR3 in DNA: TGTGCCAGCAGAAATCCACCTAGCGGGGGGGACAATGAGCAGTTCTTC.